The present TCR beta chain was sequenced within a study of blood T cells in healthy people across ages. The study's findings and limits: Naive T cell percentage showed a strong correlation with the diversity of TCR beta.

PBMCs were isolated at a quantity of at least 6 million per sample. There are many counts of this clonotype. Its antigen is undetermined. CDR1 SGHTA and CDR2 FQGNSA come from the germline V gene. V gave up 5 bases and J gave up 3 bases; unmatched junction bases: 4. The CDR3 sequence is 15 residues long. A second PCR, run for roughly 7 to 12 cycles, used a sample-barcoded 5' primer plus a J-beta primer mix. Using its own MiXCR run on the 5' RACE reads, TCRdb lists one record per CDR3 protein. The sample includes 850,000 to 1,000,000 distinct CDR3 sequences, roughly 52% of them seen just once. The V gene is TRBV7-2, the J gene TRBJ2-7, with 13 bases fitting TRBD2. This TCR was recovered from a man younger than 45 in good health. The sequencing sample was made of blood. CDR3 nucleotides: TGTGCCAGCAGCACTAGCGGGGGGGTGAACTACGAGCAGTACTTC. Amino acids: CASSTSGGVNYEQYF. Looking up the rest from reference TRBV7-2 and TRBJ2-7 gives the full variable domain: GAGVSQSPSNKVTEKGKDVELRCDPISGHTALYWYRQSLGQGLEFLIYFQGNSAPDKSGLPSDRFSAERTGGSVSTLTIQRTQQEDSAVYLCASSTSGGVNYEQYFGPGTRLTVT.